One sample yielded the 7 T cell receptor beta chains listed below, sequenced in a study of PD-L1 blockade in urothelial cancer. Produced via immunoSEQ multiplex PCR; TCRdb's table is partial and in-frame only. Here the sample spans 45,000 to 60,000 clones, 75% to 90% being singletons. Time point denoted: pretreatment peripheral blood. Sequencing used PBMCs, obtained around atezolizumab (anti-PD-L1) treatment. These receptors originate from a man aged 50 or older with urothelial cancer.

The chain recombines TRBV7-9 with TRBJ1-6; 8 bases line up with TRBD1. The V gene's germline CDR1 is SEHNR and CDR2 FQNEAQ (reference sequence). Trimming removed 4 bases from V and 12 bases from J; junction bases left unmatched: 8. This CDR3 spans 14 amino acids. DNA for the CDR3: TGTGCCAGCAGCTCCGGACAGGGAATAGAACCCCTCCACTTT. Amino acids: CASSSGQGIEPLHF.

CDR3 DNA sequence: TGTGCCAGCAGCTTGGGACTAGGATTCATCAATGAGCAGTTCTTC. Translated: CASSLGLGFINEQFF. The rearrangement links TRBV5-8 to TRBJ2-1, with D perhaps matching TRBD2 (6 bases). Germline V gene lookup returns CDR1 SGHTS and CDR2 YDEGEE. This CDR3 is built from 15 residues. V shed 0 bases and J shed 6 bases, with 13 bases lying between them.

This chain links TRBV27 with TRBJ2-1; D not certain. Germline V gene data show CDR1 as MNHEY and CDR2 as SMNVEV (reference sequence). Trimming stripped 5 bases from V and 8 bases from J, with 16 bases between. The CDR3 sequence is 14 residues long. CDR3 protein: CASSRFRVEDEQFF. The CDR3 DNA sequence: TGTGCCAGCAGTCGTTTTCGGGTGGAAGATGAGCAGTTCTTC.

V and J are TRBV11-2 and TRBJ1-2; D gene unclear. Trimming cost V 5 bases and J 7 bases, with 8 bases left between them. This CDR3 contains 11 residues. Germline-derived CDR1 and CDR2 are SGHAT and FQNNGV. The CDR3, as DNA: TGTGCCAGCAGCCCCAGGATTGGCTACACCTTC. This gives the protein CASSPRIGYTF.

CDR3 in DNA: TGTGCCAGCAGCACTATGGGGAACACCGGGGAGCTGTTTTTT. Translating it yields CASSTMGNTGELFF. The gene calls are TRBV5-5 and TRBJ2-2; unclear D gene. Germline V lookup: CDR1 SGHKS, CDR2 YYEKEE (reference sequence). The CDR3 has 14 residues. With 4 bases removed from V and 1 base from J, the gap between germline ends came to 8 bases. The full variable domain, with the rest looked up from reference TRBV5-5 and TRBJ2-2, is DAGVTQSPTHLIKTRGQQVTLRCSPISGHKSVSWYQQVLGQGPQFIFQYYEKEERGRGNFPDRFSARQFPNYSSELNVNALLLGDSALYLCASSTMGNTGELFFGEGSRLTVL.

The CDR3 DNA follows: TGTGCCAGCGAGGCTGGACAGGGGCCATACAGAGGCTACACCTTC. Translation: CASEAGQGPYRGYTF. The chain joins TRBV5-6 to TRBJ1-2; 9 bases align to TRBD1. This CDR3 contains 15 residues. Germline V gives CDR1 SGHDT, CDR2 YYEEEE. Trimming took 7 bases from V and 8 from J; bases not matched to a gene: 15. The variable domain in full, completed from reference TRBV5-6 and TRBJ1-2, reads DAGVTQSPTHLIKTRGQQVTLRCSPKSGHDTVSWYQQALGQGPQFIFQYYEEEERQRGNFPDRFSGHQFPNYSSELNVNALLLGDSALYLCASEAGQGPYRGYTFGSGTRLTVV.

J is TRBJ2-2 and V is TRBV2, with 11 bases identical to TRBD1. This CDR3 region has 14 residues. The germline V gene encodes CDR1 SNHLY and CDR2 FYNNEI. Trimming took 7 bases from V and 4 from J; bases not matched to a gene: 2. The chain's CDR3 is CASNGQGATGELFF. CDR3 nucleotide sequence: TGTGCCAGCAACGGACAGGGGGCCACCGGGGAGCTGTTTTTT.